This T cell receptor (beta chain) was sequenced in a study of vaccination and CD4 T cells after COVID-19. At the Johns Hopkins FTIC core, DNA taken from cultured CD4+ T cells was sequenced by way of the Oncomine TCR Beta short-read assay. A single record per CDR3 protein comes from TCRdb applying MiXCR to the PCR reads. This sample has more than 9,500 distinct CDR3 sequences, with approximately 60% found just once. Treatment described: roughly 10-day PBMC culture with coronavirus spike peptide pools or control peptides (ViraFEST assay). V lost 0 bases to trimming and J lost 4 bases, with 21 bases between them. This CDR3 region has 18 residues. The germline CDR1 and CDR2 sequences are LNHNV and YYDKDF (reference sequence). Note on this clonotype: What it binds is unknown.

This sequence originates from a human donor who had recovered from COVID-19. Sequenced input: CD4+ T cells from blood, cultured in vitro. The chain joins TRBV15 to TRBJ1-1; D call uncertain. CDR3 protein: CATSRDPRMGLRGTEAFF. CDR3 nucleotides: TGTGCCACCAGCAGAGACCCGCGGATGGGCCTCCGGGGCACTGAAGCTTTCTTT.